What follows are 27 T cell receptor beta chains derived from one specimen sequenced in a study of blood T cells in healthy people across ages (dated by TCRdb to the mid-2010s). Libraries were prepared through 5' RACE. Instrument on record: Illumina HiSeq 2500. A second PCR of about 7 to 12 cycles was run with a J-beta primer mix and a sample-barcoded 5' primer. Using fastp trimming at Q25 and MiXCR clonotype assembly, TCRdb reanalyzed the public sequencing data and kept in-frame beta chains. Merged by CDR3 protein, the rows form single entries marked with the most common genes and DNA. The sample table contains about 1,400,000 distinct CDR3 sequences; only one count was recorded for roughly 60% of them. Roughly 7% of the sample rests with the top ten. Specimen: blood. These receptors originate from a young man in good health.

This chain uses TRBV4-1 with TRBJ2-5; D is possibly TRBD2 (5 bases). The tail of the sequence fits TRBJ2-7 better, so the J call may be wrong. Germline assignment: CDR1 MGHRA and CDR2 YSYEKL. This CDR3 contains 15 residues. The CDR3 DNA is TGCGCCAGCAGCCAAGATCAACACGGGGTCGACGAGCAGTACTTC. It codes for CASSQDQHGVDEQYF.

V is TRBV13 and J is TRBJ2-3; D may match TRBD1 or TRBD2 (6 bases each). The CDR3 has 14 amino acids. The germline V gene has CDR1 PRHDT and CDR2 FYEKMQ (reference sequence). Trimming took 5 bases from V and 6 from J, leaving 15 bases between them. The CDR3 region is CASSDGGPLDTQYF. As DNA, the CDR3 is TGTGCCAGCAGCGATGGGGGGCCATTGGATACGCAGTATTTT.

The rearrangement links TRBV2 to TRBJ1-6; TRBD1 is a possible D gene (6 bases). The CDR3 sequence is 13 residues long. The V gene lost 5 bases and the J gene lost 13 bases, with 15 bases spanning the gap. Germline CDR1 and CDR2: SNHLY and FYNNEI. CDR3 in DNA: TGTGCCAGCAGTTCAGATGAGGGGGGCCCCCTCCACTTT. Protein: CASSSDEGGPLHF. Based on the CDR3 plus reference TRBV2 and TRBJ1-6, the full variable domain is EPEVTQTPSHQVTQMGQEVILRCVPISNHLYFYWYRQILGQKVEFLVSFYNNEISEKSEIFDDQFSVERPDGSNFTLKIRSTKLEDSAMYFCASSSDEGGPLHFGNGTRLTVT.

The J gene is TRBJ1-2, the V gene TRBV3-1; D is uncertain. V dropped 4 bases and J dropped 3 bases, with 9 bases sitting between them. The germline CDR1 and CDR2 sequences are LGHDT and YNNKEL (reference sequence). This CDR3 is built from 13 residues. The CDR3 reads CASSRVADYGYTF. The CDR3 DNA sequence: TGTGCCAGCAGCCGGGTGGCTGACTATGGCTACACCTTC. Complete variable domain (other parts from reference TRBV3-1 and TRBJ1-2): DTAVSQTPKYLVTQMGNDKSIKCEQNLGHDTMYWYKQDSKKFLKIMFSYNNKELIINETVPNRFSPKSPDKAHLNLHINSLELGDSAVYFCASSRVADYGYTFGSGTRLTVV.

This chain uses TRBV9 with TRBJ2-4; D is possibly TRBD1 (5 bases). Germline V CDR1 and CDR2: SGDLS, YYNGEE. The CDR3 is made up of 16 amino acids. V was cut by 2 bases and J by 2 bases, with 14 bases left in between. CDR3 in amino acids: CASSVDPQGPKNIQYF. CDR3 sequence (DNA): TGTGCCAGCAGCGTTGACCCCCAGGGTCCCAAAAACATTCAGTACTTC.

The V call is TRBV20-1, the J call TRBJ2-5; 11 bases fit TRBD2. Germline V CDR1 and CDR2: DFQATT, SNEGSKA (reference sequence). The CDR3 extends over 15 amino acids. The J segment lost 4 bases and the V segment lost 5 bases, leaving 9 bases of the junction unmatched. The CDR3 nucleotides read TGCAGTGCTCTGCCCTTAGGACTAGCGGGAGAGACCCAGTACTTC. The encoded protein is CSALPLGLAGETQYF.

Only one count was recorded for this clonotype. The chain couples TRBV3-1 to TRBJ1-5; D ambiguous. This CDR3 has 14 residues. V gave up 0 bases and J gave up 7 bases, with 10 bases separating them. Looked up from germline, CDR1 is LGHDT and CDR2 is YNNKEL (reference sequence). CDR3 DNA: TGTGCCAGCAGCCAAGATCTCGCCGGGCAGCCCCAGCATTTT. It codes for CASSQDLAGQPQHF.

This clonotype appeared a single time. The CDR3 bases are TGCAGTGCAAAGACGGGACAGGGGATGGGAACTACTGAAGCTTTCTTT. Translated, it gives CSAKTGQGMGTTEAFF. This chain connects TRBV20-1 to TRBJ1-1; 10 bases are a match to TRBD1. From germline, CDR1 is DFQATT and CDR2 SNEGSKA (reference sequence). This CDR3 is 16 amino acids long. The V gene end was trimmed by 6 bases and the J gene end by 5 bases; junction bases not matched to a gene: 15.

J is TRBJ2-7 and V is TRBV5-1; D may be TRBD2 (6 bases). V dropped 2 bases and J dropped 5 bases, with 14 bases sitting between them. The CDR3 is 14 amino acids. CDR1 SGHRS and CDR2 YFSETQ come from the germline V gene. CDR3 coding DNA: TGCGCCAGCAGCTTCGGAGGGACCAACCACGAGCAGTACTTC. As protein: CASSFGGTNHEQYF.

This clonotype has only a few counts. The rearrangement links TRBV6-6 to TRBJ2-7; 9 positions agree with TRBD1. The CDR3 runs to 15 residues. Germline loops: CDR1 MNHNY, CDR2 SVGAGI (reference sequence). V was clipped by 4 bases and J by 5 bases; unmatched bases: 9. CDR3 DNA sequence: TGTGCCAGCAGTTCCGGGGACAGGGTTAAAGACGAGCAGTACTTC. It is translated as CASSSGDRVKDEQYF.

This chain links TRBV20-1 with TRBJ2-3; 10 nucleotides match TRBD2. The CDR3 extends over 20 amino acids. V was clipped by 0 bases and J by 0 bases; unmatched bases: 15. Germline loops: CDR1 DFQATT, CDR2 SNEGSKA (reference sequence). DNA for the CDR3: TGCAGTGCTAGAGATTATCCTAGCGGGAGAGGGCGCGGTAGCACAGATACGCAGTATTTT. It codes for CSARDYPSGRGRGSTDTQYF.

A few counts support this clonotype. The chain is built from TRBV28 and TRBJ2-7; 7 bases align to TRBD1. Germline trimming cut 5 bases from V and 11 bases from J; bases unmatched to any gene: 12. The germline V gene has CDR1 MDHEN and CDR2 SYDVKM. This CDR3 region has 13 residues. This CDR3 reads CASSNRDSKKEYF. The CDR3 nucleotides read TGTGCCAGCAGTAACAGGGACAGCAAAAAGGAGTACTTC.

The V gene is TRBV28, the J gene TRBJ2-3; TRBD1 is a possible D gene (6 bases). Trimming removed 5 bases from V and 2 bases from J, with 14 bases in between. The germline gives CDR1 MDHEN, CDR2 SYDVKM. The CDR3 covers 15 residues. CDR3 sequence: CASSPGPGDTDTQYF. The CDR3 bases are TGTGCCAGCAGTCCGGGACCAGGGGACACAGATACGCAGTATTTT.

V usage is TRBV10-1 and J usage is TRBJ2-7, with 8 bases fitting TRBD1. This CDR3 is built from 15 residues. CDR1 is WNHNN and CDR2 is SYGVQD in the germline V gene (reference sequence). J lost 2 bases, V lost 6 bases, and 9 bases had no gene match. CDR3 nucleotides: TGCGCCAGCAGCACCGGGACAGGTAATCCCTACGAGCAGTACTTC. This sequence encodes CASSTGTGNPYEQYF.

The V call is TRBV6-5, the J call TRBJ1-4; a possible D gene is TRBD1 (5 bases). Trimming took off 9 bases at V and 6 bases at J, with 8 bases between the two ends. From germline, CDR1 is MNHEY and CDR2 SVGAGI. This CDR3 region has 11 residues. The DNA of the CDR3 is TGTGCCAGTCGGGACGATGAAAAACTGTTTTTT. Translation gives CASRDDEKLFF.

This rearrangement joins TRBV9 to TRBJ2-5; D perhaps matches TRBD1 (5 bases). This CDR3 spans 14 amino acids. Germline V gene sequence: CDR1 SGDLS, CDR2 YYNGEE. V was pared by 3 bases and J by 11 bases, with 20 bases between. CDR3 region: CASSATTRGYEQYF. The CDR3 nucleotides read TGTGCCAGCAGCGCAACCACAAGGGGTTATGAGCAGTACTTC.

J is TRBJ1-2 and V is TRBV6-5, with TRBD1 as a possible D gene (5 bases). CDR1 is MNHEY and CDR2 is SVGAGI in the germline V gene. The CDR3 contains 14 residues. V lost 4 bases and J 5 bases, leaving 14 bases between the germline ends. CDR3 amino acids: CASSSLLGVYGYTF. CDR3 coding DNA: TGTGCCAGCAGTTCCCTATTGGGGGTGTATGGCTACACCTTC.

The gene calls are TRBV7-9 and TRBJ1-5; possible D gene TRBD1, 6 bases. CDR1 SEHNR and CDR2 FQNEAQ come from the germline V gene (reference sequence). The ends were cut back, 10 bases at V and 0 bases at J, with 13 bases in the middle. The CDR3 contains 14 residues. The CDR3 nucleotides read TGTGCCACCGGACAGCTGAATAGCAATCAGCCCCAGCATTTT. It encodes CATGQLNSNQPQHF.

CDR3: CSAGDEGPLNEQFF. The CDR3 DNA sequence: TGCAGTGCTGGGGATGAGGGGCCGTTGAATGAGCAGTTCTTC. The rearrangement joins TRBV20-1 to TRBJ2-1; D may match TRBD1 or TRBD2 (5 bases each). Trimming took 5 bases from V and 7 from J, leaving 18 bases between them. CDR3 length equals 14 residues. In germline, CDR1 is DFQATT, CDR2 SNEGSKA (reference sequence).

The chain has TRBV4-3 and TRBJ1-2, with a tentative D call TRBD1 (6 bases). The CDR3 is 14 residues long. Trimming pared 3 bases from V and 3 bases from J, leaving 11 bases between. CDR1 and CDR2 from the germline V gene are LGHNA and YSLEER. CDR3 coding DNA: TGCGCCAGCAGCCAGCTCCAGGGGTACTATGGCTACACCTTC. Translating gives CASSQLQGYYGYTF.

The J gene is TRBJ1-4, the V gene TRBV3-1; weak D call: TRBD1 (5 bases). CDR1 is LGHDT, CDR2 YNNKEL, per germline (reference sequence). V dropped 1 base and J dropped 3 bases, with 12 bases sitting between them. The CDR3 totals 16 residues. CDR3 amino acids: CASSQVADTANEKLFF. The CDR3 DNA reads TGTGCCAGCAGCCAAGTCGCGGACACCGCTAATGAAAAACTGTTTTTT.

This clonotype has more than one count but fewer than ten. The J gene is TRBJ2-1, the V gene TRBV20-1, with a tentative D call TRBD2 (5 bases). The length of the CDR3 is 15 residues. Trimming cost V 5 bases and J 0 bases, with 14 bases left between them. The V gene's germline CDR1 is DFQATT and CDR2 SNEGSKA (reference sequence). The CDR3 DNA reads TGCAGTGCTGCCCTGGACTCCAGCTCCTACAATGAGCAGTTCTTC. Translated, it gives CSAALDSSSYNEQFF.

The rearrangement links TRBV6-2 or TRBV6-3 to TRBJ2-1; possibly TRBD2 for D (5 bases). The germline V gene encodes CDR1 MNHEY and CDR2 SVGEGT. The CDR3 totals 18 residues. V was shortened by 2 bases and J by 2 bases, with 19 bases between the two germline ends. CDR3 protein: CASSYGVARAGTYNEQFF. The CDR3 DNA is TGTGCCAGCAGTTACGGAGTAGCGAGGGCGGGTACCTACAATGAGCAGTTCTTC.

The chain recombines TRBV20-1 with TRBJ1-4; D is unresolved. The CDR3 contains 16 residues. The germline V gene has CDR1 DFQATT and CDR2 SNEGSKA (reference sequence). Trimming took off 6 bases at V and 5 bases at J, with 22 bases between the two ends. The CDR3 here is CSAQDVTGIENEKLFF. The CDR3 bases are TGCAGTGCCCAGGATGTTACCGGTATAGAAAATGAAAAACTGTTTTTT.

The chain uses TRBV5-1 and TRBJ2-5, with D perhaps TRBD1 (5 bases). Trimming took 4 bases from V and 1 from J, leaving 11 bases between them. Germline V gene lookup returns CDR1 SGHRS and CDR2 YFSETQ. This CDR3 has 14 residues. The CDR3 sequence: CASSTGRVQETQYF. The CDR3 bases are TGCGCCAGCAGCACAGGACGGGTCCAAGAGACCCAGTACTTC.

The chain has TRBV20-1 and TRBJ2-5, with D possibly being TRBD2 (8 bases). Germline lookup yields CDR1 DFQATT and CDR2 SNEGSKA (reference sequence). The CDR3 has 15 residues. The V gene lost 3 bases and the J gene lost 4 bases, with 18 bases spanning the gap. The CDR3 bases are TGCAGTGCTAGCCCCCACGGGAGGGGGCCAGAGACCCAGTACTTC. This encodes CSASPHGRGPETQYF.

This chain joins TRBV5-4 and TRBJ2-4, with D maybe TRBD2 (6 bases). The germline V gene encodes CDR1 SGHNT and CDR2 YYREEE (reference sequence). The CDR3 covers 13 residues. Trimming pared 4 bases from V and 6 bases from J, leaving 11 bases between. The CDR3 nucleotides are TGTGCCAGCAGCGCATACGGGGGAAACATTCAGTACTTC. Its protein product is CASSAYGGNIQYF.